This T cell receptor beta chain was identified during a study of blood T cell repertoires in COVID-19. Overall study: There were acute and convalescent COVID-19 samples, and they came from the United States, Italy and Spain. PBMCs, B-cell-depleted T cells, or T cells provided the cDNA or gDNA that made up the material.

Germline V gene data show CDR1 as SNHLY and CDR2 as FYNNEI. With 7 bases removed from V and 3 bases from J, the gap between germline ends came to 16 bases. The CDR3 contains 15 residues. As processed by the authors: Reference gene primer amplification in the assay estimated nucleated cell counts. The repertoire was sequenced with immunoSEQ multiplex PCR; TCRdb's copy has only in-frame clones and lacks some. The DNA was the basis for D and trimming; V, J and clone size are from that table. The sample yields under 200,000 clones, under 80% seen once. The material sequenced was peripheral blood. This clonotype was obtained from a woman older than 75 with acute or convalescent COVID-19. This chain links TRBV2 with TRBJ1-5; D may be TRBD1 (5 bases). CDR3 nucleotide sequence: TGTGCCAGCAATCCTCAGGGTAATACCAATCAGCCCCAGCATTTT. Translation: CASNPQGNTNQPQHF.